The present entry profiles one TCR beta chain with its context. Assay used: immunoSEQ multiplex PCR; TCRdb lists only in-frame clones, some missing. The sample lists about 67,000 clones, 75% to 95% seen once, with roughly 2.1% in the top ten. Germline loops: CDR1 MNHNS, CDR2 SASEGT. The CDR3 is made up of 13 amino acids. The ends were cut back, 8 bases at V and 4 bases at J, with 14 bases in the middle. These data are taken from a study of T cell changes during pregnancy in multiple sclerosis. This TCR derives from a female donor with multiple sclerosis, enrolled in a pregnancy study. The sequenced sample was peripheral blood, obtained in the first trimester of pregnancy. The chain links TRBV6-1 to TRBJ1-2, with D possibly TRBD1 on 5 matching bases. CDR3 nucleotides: TGTGCCAGCGGGGCATTTACAAGCTATGGCTACACCTTC. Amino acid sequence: CASGAFTSYGYTF.